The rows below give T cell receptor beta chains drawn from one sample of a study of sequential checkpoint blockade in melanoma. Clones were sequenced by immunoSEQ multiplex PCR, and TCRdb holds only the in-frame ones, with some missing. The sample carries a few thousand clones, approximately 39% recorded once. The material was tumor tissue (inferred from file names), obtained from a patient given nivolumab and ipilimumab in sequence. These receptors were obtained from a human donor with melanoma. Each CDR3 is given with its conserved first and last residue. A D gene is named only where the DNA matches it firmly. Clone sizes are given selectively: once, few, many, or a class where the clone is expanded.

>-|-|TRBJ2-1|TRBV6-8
TGTGCCAGCGCCGCGGGCGGGCGCTCCTACAATGAGCAGTTCTTC
CASAAGGRSYNEQFF
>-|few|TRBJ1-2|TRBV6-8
TGTGCCAGCAGTGATAGGGGGTCCGTTTATGGCTACACCTTC
CASSDRGSVYGYTF
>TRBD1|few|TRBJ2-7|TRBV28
TGTGCCAGCAGTACTACAGGGGCGCTCTCCTACGAGCAGTACTTC
CASSTTGALSYEQYF
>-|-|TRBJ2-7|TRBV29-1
TGCAGCGTTGTGGCAGGGGGAGGGTACGAGCAGTACTTC
CSVVAGGGYEQYF
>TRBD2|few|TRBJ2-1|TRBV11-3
TGTGCCAGCAGCTTCATGAGCGGGAGGGTCAATGAGCAGTTCTTC
CASSFMSGRVNEQFF
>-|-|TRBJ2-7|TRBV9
TGTGCCGCCGGGACTTCGACCTACGAGCAGTACTTC
CAAGTSTYEQYF
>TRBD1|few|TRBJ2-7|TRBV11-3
TGTGCCAGCAGCTTGACAGGGGGAGGAACCTACGAGCAGTACTTC
CASSLTGGGTYEQYF
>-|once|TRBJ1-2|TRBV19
TGTGCCAGTAGTACAGGGAACCTCTATGGCTACACCTTC
CASSTGNLYGYTF
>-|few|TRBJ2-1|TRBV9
TGTGCCAGCATACAGGGATACAATGAGCAGTTCTTC
CASIQGYNEQFF
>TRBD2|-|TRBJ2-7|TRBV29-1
TGCAGCGTCTCGCGGACGGGTTCGGGACTATGGAGTTCTGGAGAGCAGTACTTC
CSVSRTGSGLWSSGEQYF
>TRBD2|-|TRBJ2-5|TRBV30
TGTGCCTGGAGTGGGACTAGCGGGAGAGAGACCCAGTACTTC
CAWSGTSGRETQYF
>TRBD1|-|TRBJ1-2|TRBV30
TGTGCCTGGAGGCCCGGACAGGTTTGGGGCTATGGCTACACCTTC
CAWRPGQVWGYGYTF